This T cell receptor (beta chain) was obtained from a study of post-analysis software for immune sequencing data. Overall study context: Relapsing-remitting, secondary progressive and progressive-relapsing forms of multiple sclerosis all featured among disease courses.

Regarding this clonotype: Its target is not known.

The length of the CDR3 is 16 residues. The V end was cut by 3 bases, the J end by 0 bases, with 15 bases between. The germline CDR1 and CDR2 sequences are LGHNA and YSLEER. Whole-study results and caveats: Among about 5 TRBV segments more frequent in patients than controls were TRBV5-6, TRBV5-1 and TRBV20-1. F measure showed strong co-clustering of same-batch samples. The study found significantly lower normalized Chao1 diversity in multiple sclerosis patients than in controls.

Unique molecular identifiers were carried by the TCR beta cDNA libraries. The T cell input of roughly 0.85 to 11 million gave roughly 0.5 million cDNA molecules. TCRdb reanalysed the PCR reads using MiXCR and keeps one entry per CDR3 protein. The data hold some 370,000 distinct CDR3 sequences, with around 33% observed a single time. Specimen: blood. This TCR was recovered from a girl aged 10 to 17 with multiple sclerosis. This chain uses TRBV4-3 with TRBJ2-7; TRBD2 is a possible D gene (6 bases). As DNA, the CDR3 is TGCGCCAGCAGCCACCAAAAGCGGGTCCCCTCCTACGAGCAGTACTTC. Its translation: CASSHQKRVPSYEQYF.